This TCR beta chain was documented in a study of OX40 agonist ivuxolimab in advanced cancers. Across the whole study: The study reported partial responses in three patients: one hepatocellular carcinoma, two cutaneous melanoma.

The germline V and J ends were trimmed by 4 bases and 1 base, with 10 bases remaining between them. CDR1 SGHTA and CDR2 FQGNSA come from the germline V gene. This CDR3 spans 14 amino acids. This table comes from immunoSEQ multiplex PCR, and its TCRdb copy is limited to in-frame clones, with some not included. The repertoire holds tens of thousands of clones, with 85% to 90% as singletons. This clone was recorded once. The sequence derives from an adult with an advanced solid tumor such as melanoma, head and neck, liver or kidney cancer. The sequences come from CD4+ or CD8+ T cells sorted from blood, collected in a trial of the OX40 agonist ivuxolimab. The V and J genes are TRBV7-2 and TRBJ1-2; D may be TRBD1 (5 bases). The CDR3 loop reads CASSSPGLNYGYTF. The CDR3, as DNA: TGTGCCAGCAGCTCCCCGGGACTTAACTATGGCTACACCTTC.